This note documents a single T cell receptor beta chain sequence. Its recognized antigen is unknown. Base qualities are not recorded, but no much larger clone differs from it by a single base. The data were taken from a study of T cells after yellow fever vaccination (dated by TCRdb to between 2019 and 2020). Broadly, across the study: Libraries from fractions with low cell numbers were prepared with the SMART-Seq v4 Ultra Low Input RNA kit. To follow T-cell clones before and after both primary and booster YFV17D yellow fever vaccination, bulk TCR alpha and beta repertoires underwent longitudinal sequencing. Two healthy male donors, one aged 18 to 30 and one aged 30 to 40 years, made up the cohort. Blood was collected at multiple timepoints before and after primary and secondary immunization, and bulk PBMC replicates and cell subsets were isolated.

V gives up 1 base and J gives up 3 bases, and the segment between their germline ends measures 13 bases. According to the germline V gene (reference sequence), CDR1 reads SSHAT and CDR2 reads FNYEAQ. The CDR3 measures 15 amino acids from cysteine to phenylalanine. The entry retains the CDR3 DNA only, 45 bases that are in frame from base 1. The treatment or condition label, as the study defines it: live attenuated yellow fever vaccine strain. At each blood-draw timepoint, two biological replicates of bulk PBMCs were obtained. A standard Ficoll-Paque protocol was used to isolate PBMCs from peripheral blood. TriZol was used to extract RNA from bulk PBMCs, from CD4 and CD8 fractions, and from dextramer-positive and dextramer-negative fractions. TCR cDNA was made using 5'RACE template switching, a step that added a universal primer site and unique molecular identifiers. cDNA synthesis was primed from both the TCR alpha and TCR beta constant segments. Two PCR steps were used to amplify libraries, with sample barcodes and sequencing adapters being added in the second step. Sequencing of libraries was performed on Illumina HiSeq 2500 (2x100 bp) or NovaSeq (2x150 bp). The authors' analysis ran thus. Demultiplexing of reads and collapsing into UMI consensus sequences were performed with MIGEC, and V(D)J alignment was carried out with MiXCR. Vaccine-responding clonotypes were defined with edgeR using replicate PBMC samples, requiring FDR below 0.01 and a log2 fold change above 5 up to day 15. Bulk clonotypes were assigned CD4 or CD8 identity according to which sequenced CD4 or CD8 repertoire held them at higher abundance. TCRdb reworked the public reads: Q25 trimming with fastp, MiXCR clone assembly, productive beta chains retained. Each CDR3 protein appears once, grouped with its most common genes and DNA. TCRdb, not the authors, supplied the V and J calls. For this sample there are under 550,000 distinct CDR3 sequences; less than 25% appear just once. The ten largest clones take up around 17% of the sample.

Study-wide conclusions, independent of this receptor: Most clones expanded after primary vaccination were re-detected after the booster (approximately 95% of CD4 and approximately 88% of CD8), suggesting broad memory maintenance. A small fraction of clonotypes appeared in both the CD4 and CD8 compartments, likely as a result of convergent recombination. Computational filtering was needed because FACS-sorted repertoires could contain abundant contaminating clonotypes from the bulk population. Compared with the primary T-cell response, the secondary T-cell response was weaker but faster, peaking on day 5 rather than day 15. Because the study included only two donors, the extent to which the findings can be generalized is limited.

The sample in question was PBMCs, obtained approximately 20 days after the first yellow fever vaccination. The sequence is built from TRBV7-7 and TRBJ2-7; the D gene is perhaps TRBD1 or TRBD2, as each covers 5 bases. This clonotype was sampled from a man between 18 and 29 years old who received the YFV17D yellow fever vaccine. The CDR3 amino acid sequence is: CASSLGNGTGYEQYF. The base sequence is TGTGCCAGCAGCTTAGGTAACGGGACGGGCTACGAGCAGTACTTC.